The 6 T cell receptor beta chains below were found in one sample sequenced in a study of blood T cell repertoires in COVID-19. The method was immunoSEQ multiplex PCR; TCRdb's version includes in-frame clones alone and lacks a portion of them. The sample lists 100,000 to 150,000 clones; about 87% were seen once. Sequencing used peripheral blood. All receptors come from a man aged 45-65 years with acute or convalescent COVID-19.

The CDR3 protein is CASSVLGASNTEAFF. For the CDR3, the DNA is TGCGCCAGCAGCGTGTTAGGGGCTTCGAACACTGAAGCTTTCTTT. The V call is TRBV5-1, the J call TRBJ1-1; possibly TRBD1 for D (5 bases). Germline V gene data show CDR1 as SGHRS and CDR2 as YFSETQ. The CDR3 spans 15 residues. V lost 4 bases to trimming and J lost 1 base, with 14 bases between them.

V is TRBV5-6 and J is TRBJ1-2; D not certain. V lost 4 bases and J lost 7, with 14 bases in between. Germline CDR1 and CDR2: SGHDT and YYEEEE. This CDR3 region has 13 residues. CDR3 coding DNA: TGTGCCAGCAGCCTCTCAGGTTCATTTGGCTACACCTTC. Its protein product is CASSLSGSFGYTF.

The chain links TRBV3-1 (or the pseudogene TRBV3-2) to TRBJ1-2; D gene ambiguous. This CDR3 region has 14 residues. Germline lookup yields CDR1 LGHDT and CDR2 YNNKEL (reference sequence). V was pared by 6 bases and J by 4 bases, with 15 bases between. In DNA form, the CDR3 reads TGTGCCAGCAGGCCACGGGCGGGAGGCTATGGCTACACCTTC. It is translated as CASRPRAGGYGYTF.

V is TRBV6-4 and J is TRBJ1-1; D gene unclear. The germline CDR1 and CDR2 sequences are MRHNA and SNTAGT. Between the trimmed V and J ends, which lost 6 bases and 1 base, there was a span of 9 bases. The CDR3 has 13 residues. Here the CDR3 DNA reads TGTGCCAGCAGCTACGACTCGAACACTGAAGCTTTCTTT. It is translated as CASSYDSNTEAFF.

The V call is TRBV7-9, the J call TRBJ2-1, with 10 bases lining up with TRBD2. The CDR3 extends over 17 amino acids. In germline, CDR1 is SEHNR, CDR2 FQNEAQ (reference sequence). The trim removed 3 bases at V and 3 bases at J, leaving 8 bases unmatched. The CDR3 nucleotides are TGTGCCAGCAGCTTCCTGATATCTAGCGGGGGCTACAATGAGCAGTTCTTC. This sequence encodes CASSFLISSGGYNEQFF.

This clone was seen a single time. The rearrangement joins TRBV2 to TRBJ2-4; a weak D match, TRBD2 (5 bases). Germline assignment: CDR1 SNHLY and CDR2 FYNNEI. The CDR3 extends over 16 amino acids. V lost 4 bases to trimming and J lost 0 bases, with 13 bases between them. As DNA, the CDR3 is TGTGCCAGCAGTGTAATCCCCGGACTAGCCAAAAACATTCAGTACTTC. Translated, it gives CASSVIPGLAKNIQYF.